The 29 T cell receptor beta chains given below trace back to one sample, sequenced in a study of CD4 T cell repertoires in COVID-19. The protocol was immunoSEQ multiplex PCR, while the TCRdb copy is restricted to in-frame clones and leaves out a portion. This repertoire shows some 24,000 clones, 93% found once; its top ten account for about 0.66%. The memory T cells were sequenced right after ex vivo isolation, without culture. The source material was circulating follicular helper CD4+ T cells (cTfh) from blood, sampled before the COVID-19 pandemic. Source of these receptors: a human donor who had COVID-19.

V and J are TRBV19 and TRBJ1-2; TRBD1 might be the D (5 bases). Trimming cost V 0 bases and J 2 bases, with 16 bases left between them. The CDR3 contains 17 residues. The germline gives CDR1 LNHDA, CDR2 SQIVND (reference sequence). This CDR3 reads CASSIDSRATANYGYTF. As DNA, the CDR3 is TGTGCCAGTAGTATAGATTCCCGAGCGACAGCAAACTATGGCTACACCTTC.

This chain joins TRBV7-6 and TRBJ2-2; the D gene is possibly TRBD2 (5 bases). CDR1 and CDR2 (germline): SGHVS, FNYEAQ. This CDR3 is built from 16 residues. V shed 0 bases and J shed 5 bases, with 13 bases lying between them. CDR3 protein: CASSLAESRGTGELFF. The CDR3 region has the DNA TGTGCCAGCAGCTTAGCGGAGTCCAGAGGGACCGGGGAGCTGTTTTTT.

CDR3 coding DNA: TGTGCCAGCAGCTTGGAGGACAGCCGCTATGGCTACACCTTC. Its protein is CASSLEDSRYGYTF. The chain carries TRBV5-4 and TRBJ1-2, with TRBD1 as a possible D gene (6 bases). Trimming pared 0 bases from V and 4 bases from J, leaving 10 bases between. The germline V gene has CDR1 SGHNT and CDR2 YYREEE (reference sequence). The CDR3 runs to 14 residues.

The rearrangement joins TRBV15 to TRBJ2-2; TRBD2 aligns across 16 bases. Germline-derived CDR1 and CDR2 are LNHNV and YYDKDF (reference sequence). This CDR3 spans 19 amino acids. V trimming: 1 base; J trimming: 3 bases; junction bases outside the gene matches: 5. CDR3 residues: CATSRVAGLAGGYTGELFF. CDR3 DNA: TGTGCCACCAGCAGAGTAGCGGGACTAGCGGGAGGGTACACCGGGGAGCTGTTTTTT.

This chain links TRBV28 with TRBJ2-3; D is unresolved. With 5 bases removed from V and 1 base from J, the gap between germline ends came to 7 bases. CDR1 is MDHEN, CDR2 SYDVKM, per germline. The CDR3 totals 13 residues. Written as DNA, the CDR3 is TGTGCCAGCAGTCCCCGGGGCACAGATACGCAGTATTTT. Translating gives CASSPRGTDTQYF.

V usage is TRBV5-6 and J usage is TRBJ1-2, with unresolved D. Germline V CDR1 and CDR2: SGHDT, YYEEEE. The ends were cut back, 1 base at V and 4 bases at J, with 11 bases in the middle. This CDR3 region has 14 residues. The CDR3, as DNA: TGTGCCAGCAGCTTGAGAGGCCTTCTCTATGGCTACACCTTC. It specifies CASSLRGLLYGYTF.

This clone was seen just once. The chain uses TRBV27 and TRBJ1-6; D may be TRBD1 (6 bases). Germline CDR1 MNHEY, CDR2 SMNVEV (reference sequence). Trimming took 3 bases from V and 7 from J, leaving 13 bases between them. The CDR3 is made up of 15 amino acids. CDR3 sequence: CASSFNAGENSPLHF. Written as DNA, the CDR3 is TGTGCCAGCAGTTTCAATGCAGGGGAAAATTCACCCCTCCACTTT.

This chain links TRBV6-1 with TRBJ2-7, with 7 nucleotides matching TRBD2. The V and J ends lost 1 base and 2 bases, in that order; junction bases with no gene match: 5. The CDR3 extends over 15 amino acids. Per the germline V gene, CDR1 is MNHNS and CDR2 is SASEGT. This chain's CDR3 is CASSEVEGTTYEQYF. As DNA, the CDR3 is TGTGCCAGCAGTGAAGTAGAGGGGACTACCTACGAGCAGTACTTC.

The chain joins TRBV7-3 to TRBJ2-1; the match to TRBD2 covers 12 bases. Germline CDR1 and CDR2: SGHTA and FQGTGA. The CDR3 contains 16 residues. V trimming: 2 bases; J trimming: 7 bases; junction bases outside the gene matches: 6. CDR3 in amino acids: CASSLQGLAGLNEQFF. As DNA, the CDR3 is TGTGCCAGCAGCTTACAGGGACTAGCGGGCCTGAATGAGCAGTTCTTC.

This chain connects TRBV6-1 to TRBJ2-1, with TRBD1 identical over 9 bases. CDR3 length: 14 residues. Germline trimming cut 5 bases from V and 8 bases from J; bases unmatched to any gene: 7. Per the germline V gene, CDR1 is MNHNS and CDR2 is SASEGT. The DNA of the CDR3 is TGTGCCAGCAGTATCGGGACAGGGAGGTATGAGCAGTTCTTC. As protein: CASSIGTGRYEQFF.

The J gene is TRBJ2-1, the V gene TRBV6-5, with 7 bases lining up with TRBD2. The CDR3 length is 13 residues. Trimming at V came to 4 bases and at J to 6 bases, leaving 3 bases not matched to a gene. CDR1 and CDR2 from the germline V gene are MNHEY and SVGAGI. The CDR3, as DNA: TGTGCCAGCAGTTTGACTAGCTCCAATGAGCAGTTCTTC. It specifies CASSLTSSNEQFF.

The rearrangement joins TRBV11-2 to TRBJ1-1, with D hard to call. Germline CDR1 SGHAT, CDR2 FQNNGV. CDR3 length: 14 residues. Trimming took 3 bases from V and 5 from J, leaving 13 bases between them. The DNA of the CDR3 is TGTGCCAGCAGCTTCACAGCTAGCAGAACTGAAGCTTTCTTT. This gives the protein CASSFTASRTEAFF.

This clone came up once. The CDR3 protein is CASRPLDLGETQYF. The CDR3 DNA is TGTGCCAGCAGGCCACTAGACCTAGGAGAGACCCAGTACTTC. This chain links TRBV6-1 with TRBJ2-5; a possible D gene is TRBD2 (5 bases). CDR1 is MNHNS, CDR2 SASEGT, per germline. The V and J ends lost 6 bases and 4 bases respectively, with 15 bases between them. This CDR3 spans 14 amino acids.

The J gene is TRBJ1-1, the V gene TRBV5-4; D is possibly TRBD1 (5 bases). Trimming cost V 2 bases and J 0 bases, with 14 bases left between them. From germline, CDR1 is SGHNT and CDR2 YYREEE (reference sequence). CDR3 length: 16 amino acids. The CDR3 nucleotides read TGTGCCAGCAGCTTCGGGGGTTCCTTCATGAACACTGAAGCTTTCTTT. This translates into CASSFGGSFMNTEAFF.

The genes are TRBV9 and TRBJ1-3; 11 positions match TRBD1. Trimming removed 1 base from V and 3 bases from J; junction bases left unmatched: 6. The CDR3 is 17 amino acids. Germline CDR1 SGDLS, CDR2 YYNGEE. The CDR3 DNA is TGTGCCAGCAGCGTAACCGGACAGGGGGCGATTGGAAACACCATATATTTT. Translated: CASSVTGQGAIGNTIYF.

The chain couples TRBV5-1 to TRBJ2-1; 13 positions match TRBD2. The CDR3 is 15 amino acids. The germline gives CDR1 SGHRS, CDR2 YFSETQ. The ends lost 4 bases at V and 10 bases at J; junction bases unmatched: 8. The CDR3, as DNA: TGCGCCAGCAGCCAGACTAGCGGGGGGCAAGGAGAGCAGTTCTTC. This sequence encodes CASSQTSGGQGEQFF.

This clone was counted between two and nine times. V is TRBV19 and J is TRBJ2-3, with 7 bases matching TRBD1. The CDR3 is 15 residues long. The J segment lost 4 bases and the V segment lost 3 bases, leaving 7 bases of the junction unmatched. Looked up from germline, CDR1 is LNHDA and CDR2 is SQIVND (reference sequence). In DNA, the CDR3 is TGTGCCAGTAGTATCCGACAGGGTTCGTCAGATACGCAGTATTTT. This codes for CASSIRQGSSDTQYF.

This sequence joins TRBV7-6 and TRBJ2-2; D may be TRBD1 (6 bases). This CDR3 is built from 16 residues. V was shortened by 5 bases and J by 7 bases, with 20 bases between the two germline ends. Germline-derived CDR1 and CDR2 are SGHVS and FNYEAQ. The CDR3 DNA reads TGTGCCAGCAGCCCCCGAGCAGGGGCGCAGAGCGGGGAGCTGTTTTTT. Its protein product is CASSPRAGAQSGELFF.

This sequence joins TRBV2 and TRBJ2-2; possibly TRBD1 for D (5 bases). Germline V CDR1 and CDR2: SNHLY, FYNNEI. This CDR3 contains 16 residues. The V end was cut by 5 bases, the J end by 1 base, with 14 bases between. CDR3 amino acids: CASSWSLGQNTGELFF. CDR3 DNA sequence: TGTGCCAGCAGTTGGAGCTTGGGGCAGAACACCGGGGAGCTGTTTTTT.

The gene calls are TRBV6-6 and TRBJ1-3; no clear D gene. The CDR3 runs 15 residues. Germline CDR1 MNHNY, CDR2 SVGAGI (reference sequence). The V end was cut by 5 bases, the J end by 4 bases, with 15 bases between. The CDR3 sequence is CASSRLLAEGNTIYF. The CDR3 DNA follows: TGTGCCAGCAGTAGACTTCTTGCGGAAGGAAACACCATATATTTT.

V usage is TRBV15 and J usage is TRBJ2-3; 8 nucleotides match TRBD2. Germline V gene sequence: CDR1 LNHNV, CDR2 YYDKDF (reference sequence). Germline trimming cut 0 bases from V and 10 bases from J; bases unmatched to any gene: 21. The CDR3 loop spans 19 amino acids. The CDR3 region has the DNA TGTGCCACCAGCAGAGATACGGGGGGGGGCAGTCTGTACCCCCGGGCGCAGTATTTT. This codes for CATSRDTGGGSLYPRAQYF. Based on the CDR3 plus reference TRBV15 and TRBJ2-3, the full variable domain is DAMVIQNPRYQVTQFGKPVTLSCSQTLNHNVMYWYQQKSSQAPKLLFHYYDKDFNNEADTPDNFQSRRPNTSFCFLDIRSPGLGDTAMYLCATSRDTGGGSLYPRAQYFGPGTRLTVL.

This clone was observed once. The chain has TRBV11-1 and TRBJ2-3, with 8 bases identical to TRBD1. This CDR3 has 15 residues. Trimming at V came to 5 bases and at J to 2 bases, leaving 6 bases not matched to a gene. CDR1 is SGHAT, CDR2 FQDESV, per germline (reference sequence). The CDR3 DNA reads as TGTGCCAGCAGCCAGGGACAGGTCTTCACAGATACGCAGTATTTT. As protein: CASSQGQVFTDTQYF.

CDR3 nucleotides: TGTGCCAGCAGCTTGGGGCAGTCCCCAACTAATGAAAAACTGTTTTTT. It specifies CASSLGQSPTNEKLFF. The genes are TRBV5-5 and TRBJ1-4; D uncertain. The CDR3 contains 16 residues. V lost 0 bases to trimming and J lost 0 bases, with 9 bases between them. CDR1 and CDR2 from the germline V gene are SGHKS and YYEKEE (reference sequence).

The chain links TRBV7-8 to TRBJ1-1; 9 bases agree with TRBD1. V was clipped by 5 bases and J by 8 bases; unmatched bases: 6. Germline values: CDR1 SGHVS, CDR2 FQNEAQ. The CDR3 length is 13 residues. CDR3 region: CASSPGTGREAFF. In DNA, the CDR3 is TGTGCCAGCAGCCCGGGGACAGGGAGGGAAGCTTTCTTT.

This rearrangement joins TRBV19 to TRBJ1-6; D might be TRBD1 (6 bases). Per germline, CDR1 LNHDA and CDR2 SQIVND (reference sequence). V was trimmed by 1 base and J by 4 bases, leaving 11 bases between them. The CDR3 totals 16 residues. The CDR3 spells CASSIGDTSYNSPLHF. The CDR3 coding sequence is TGTGCCAGTAGTATAGGGGACACCTCATATAATTCACCCCTCCACTTT.

The chain has TRBV5-1 and TRBJ2-5; D ambiguous. Germline CDR1 reads SGHRS; CDR2 reads YFSETQ. Trimming removed 5 bases from V and 5 bases from J, with 7 bases in between. The CDR3 has 11 amino acids. DNA for the CDR3: TGCGCCAGCAGAGTCGGTGAGACCCAGTACTTC. Translated, it gives CASRVGETQYF. Full variable domain (outside the CDR3, taken from reference TRBV5-1 and TRBJ2-5): KAGVTQTPRYLIKTRGQQVTLSCSPISGHRSVSWYQQTPGQGLQFLFEYFSETQRNKGNFPGRFSGRQFSNSRSEMNVSTLELGDSALYLCASRVGETQYFGPGTRLLVL.

The genes are TRBV19 and TRBJ2-3, with 7 bases identical to TRBD2. Germline V gives CDR1 LNHDA, CDR2 SQIVND (reference sequence). The CDR3 runs 12 residues. The ends lost 9 bases at V and 5 bases at J; junction bases unmatched: 5. Here the CDR3 DNA reads TGTGCCAGCAGAAGCGGGGTAGATACGCAGTATTTT. Amino acids: CASRSGVDTQYF.

This chain uses TRBV13 with TRBJ1-2; 7 positions agree with TRBD1. CDR1 is PRHDT, CDR2 FYEKMQ, per germline (reference sequence). This CDR3 contains 15 residues. J gave up 7 bases and V 0 bases, and 8 bases lay outside the gene matches. The CDR3 nucleotides read TGTGCCAGCAGCTTAGGCTCCAGGGCAGGGGGTGGCTACACCTTC. Protein product: CASSLGSRAGGGYTF.

V and J are TRBV19 and TRBJ2-2, with 8 nucleotides matching TRBD1. The CDR3 totals 14 residues. CDR1 is LNHDA and CDR2 is SQIVND in the germline V gene (reference sequence). Trimming cost V 6 bases and J 6 bases; bases outside gene matches: 6. CDR3 DNA: TGTGCCAGTAGAGTATCACAGGGGGCCGGGGAGCTGTTTTTT. Protein product: CASRVSQGAGELFF.